This TCR beta chain stems from a study of T cell changes during pregnancy in multiple sclerosis. The V gene's germline CDR1 is SGHAT and CDR2 FQDESV (reference sequence). V was shortened by 3 bases and J by 3 bases, with 9 bases between the two germline ends. The CDR3 consists of 15 residues. Sequenced by immunoSEQ multiplex PCR; TCRdb stores in-frame clones only, minus some. Among about 24,000 clones listed, around 87% were seen once. The TCR originated in a female donor in good health, enrolled as a control in a pregnancy study. The sequences come from CD4+ T cells from peripheral blood mononuclear cells, collected in the second trimester of pregnancy. V and J are TRBV11-1 and TRBJ1-6; weak D call: TRBD1 (5 bases). CDR3 sequence: CASSLDTLYNSPLHF. CDR3 in DNA: TGTGCCAGCAGCTTGGACACCCTCTATAATTCACCCCTCCACTTT.